Listed here are 22 T cell receptor beta chains from one sample, sequenced in a study of Ad26.COV2.S vaccination and SARS-CoV-2 variants. Only in-frame clones appear in the TCRdb table, and some are missing; sequencing was by immunoSEQ multiplex PCR. The sample consists of 440,000 or so clones, about 89% of them appearing once. Treatment here: around 19 received Ad26.COV2.S at low or high dose, single or two shots; about five received placebo; per-sample allocation not given. The study sampled participants on day 63 after the first vaccine or placebo injection. The material was peripheral blood, obtained in a trial of Ad26.COV2.S vaccine versus placebo. The source of these receptors is a person aged 18 to 59 who received the Ad26.COV2.S COVID-19 vaccine or a placebo.

The rearrangement joins TRBV7-9 to TRBJ2-7; D may be TRBD1 (6 bases). The CDR3 runs 14 residues. CDR1 and CDR2 from the germline V gene are SEHNR and FQNEAQ (reference sequence). The V end was cut by 3 bases, the J end by 1 base, with 10 bases between. DNA of the CDR3: TGTGCCAGCAGCTTCAGACAGGCTTCCTACGAGCAGTACTTC. It specifies CASSFRQASYEQYF.

The chain combines TRBV7-2 with TRBJ2-7; 12 bases agree with TRBD2. The V segment lost 1 base and the J segment 2 bases; nucleotides outside the gene matches: 9. There are 18 residues in the CDR3. Germline CDR1 reads SGHTA; CDR2 reads FQGNSA. The CDR3 protein is CASSLVGLAGRITYEQYF. In DNA form, the CDR3 reads TGTGCCAGCAGCTTAGTTGGACTAGCGGGACGAATTACCTACGAGCAGTACTTC.

This clone was counted a few times. The gene calls are TRBV27 and TRBJ1-3; no reliable D call. From germline, CDR1 is MNHEY and CDR2 SMNVEV (reference sequence). The CDR3 totals 17 residues. The V gene lost 1 base and the J gene lost 4 bases, with 17 bases spanning the gap. The CDR3 coding sequence is TGTGCCAGCAGTTTATTCACCCGACTTGTGCTGGGAAACACCATATATTTT. It yields the protein CASSLFTRLVLGNTIYF.

This rearrangement joins TRBV4-3 to TRBJ2-3; possibly TRBD2 for D (6 bases). The germline CDR1 and CDR2 sequences are LGHNA and YSLEER. Trimming pared 0 bases from V and 0 bases from J, leaving 10 bases between. This CDR3 spans 16 amino acids. This CDR3 reads CASSQDGGGSTDTQYF. CDR3 nucleotide sequence: TGCGCCAGCAGCCAAGATGGTGGGGGGAGCACAGATACGCAGTATTTT.

This chain uses TRBV29-1 with TRBJ2-1, with 8 bases lining up with TRBD2. The CDR3 runs 14 residues. V trimming: 7 bases; J trimming: 0 bases; junction bases outside the gene matches: 5. CDR1 and CDR2 from the germline V gene are SQVTM and ANQGSEA. The CDR3 DNA follows: TGCAGCGCAACGCGGGAGGCCTCCTACAATGAGCAGTTCTTC. Its translation is CSATREASYNEQFF.

J is TRBJ2-7 and V is TRBV6-5, with D perhaps matching TRBD1 (5 bases). V was trimmed by 0 bases and J by 6 bases, leaving 9 bases between them. The CDR3 consists of 13 residues. CDR1 is MNHEY, CDR2 SVGAGI, per germline. CDR3 protein: CASSYSQGVEQYF. The CDR3 bases are TGTGCCAGCAGTTACTCACAAGGGGTCGAGCAGTACTTC.

This chain joins TRBV6-2 or TRBV6-3 and TRBJ1-1; 8 nucleotides align to TRBD1. The CDR3 contains 17 residues. Losses at the gene ends were 0 bases for V and 1 base for J; bases not matched to a gene: 7. Germline V gives CDR1 MNHEY, CDR2 SVGEGT. CDR3 bases: TGTGCCAGCAGTTACTCGTTCCGGGACAGGTGGAACACTGAAGCTTTCTTT. Translated, it gives CASSYSFRDRWNTEAFF.

The chain employs TRBV6-1 and TRBJ1-2; D call uncertain. Germline CDR1 and CDR2: MNHNS and SASEGT. This CDR3 is 12 amino acids long. The V end lost 2 bases, the J end lost 6 bases, and 7 bases lay between the germline ends. CDR3 amino acids: CASSELRDGYTF. The CDR3 bases are TGTGCCAGCAGTGAATTGAGGGATGGCTACACCTTC.

The CDR3 DNA is TGTGCCAGCAGCTCCTCGACCAGCACAGATACGCAGTATTTT. It translates to CASSSSTSTDTQYF. The V and J genes are TRBV7-9 and TRBJ2-3; D ambiguous. This CDR3 has 14 amino acids. V lost 4 bases to trimming and J lost 0 bases, with 8 bases between them. Germline loops: CDR1 SEHNR, CDR2 FQNEAQ (reference sequence).

This clone has only one observation. This chain uses TRBV6-6 with TRBJ2-5, with D perhaps TRBD2 (5 bases). Germline lookup yields CDR1 MNHNY and CDR2 SVGAGI (reference sequence). The CDR3 consists of 14 residues. Trimming stripped 8 bases from V and 3 bases from J, with 16 bases between. The chain's CDR3 is CASAIAMSKETQYF. The CDR3 bases are TGTGCCAGCGCAATAGCGATGAGCAAAGAGACCCAGTACTTC.

Note on this clone: Other DNA sequences from this sample encode an identical CDR3 as well. The chain carries TRBV18 and TRBJ1-1; D unclear. The germline V and J ends were trimmed by 5 bases and 0 bases, with 7 bases remaining between them. The CDR3 has 13 residues. Germline V gene sequence: CDR1 KGHSH, CDR2 LQKENI. The chain's CDR3 is CASSGGMNTEAFF. The CDR3 region has the DNA TGTGCCAGCTCAGGAGGGATGAACACTGAAGCTTTCTTT.

The chain combines TRBV12-3 or TRBV12-4 with TRBJ1-2; D is perhaps TRBD1 (6 bases). The V end lost 3 bases, the J end lost 8 bases, and 10 bases lay between the germline ends. The CDR3 sequence is 12 residues long. As DNA, the CDR3 is TGTGCCAGCAGTTTGACAGGACGGGGCTACACCTTC. It is translated as CASSLTGRGYTF.

This chain joins TRBV19 and TRBJ2-1; 8 bases align to TRBD2. CDR3 size: 16 residues. Trimming took 5 bases from V and 4 from J; bases not matched to a gene: 10. Germline V gene data show CDR1 as LNHDA and CDR2 as SQIVND (reference sequence). Here the CDR3 DNA reads TGTGCCAGTAGTGAGATCACGGGAGGGTCGTACAATGAGCAGTTCTTC. Residues: CASSEITGGSYNEQFF. Looking up the rest from reference TRBV19 and TRBJ2-1 gives the full variable domain: DGGITQSPKYLFRKEGQNVTLSCEQNLNHDAMYWYRQDPGQGLRLIYYSQIVNDFQKGDIAEGYSVSREKKESFPLTVTSAQKNPTAFYLCASSEITGGSYNEQFFGPGTRLTVL.

In this sample, this clone turned up a few times. This chain links TRBV6-5 with TRBJ2-5; TRBD2 aligns across 9 bases. Germline lookup yields CDR1 MNHEY and CDR2 SVGAGI. The CDR3 is 14 residues long. Trimming took 6 bases from V and 4 from J; bases not matched to a gene: 6. CDR3 sequence: CASRIAGVGETQYF. Here the CDR3 DNA reads TGTGCCAGCAGAATAGCGGGAGTGGGAGAGACCCAGTACTTC.

The J gene is TRBJ2-1, the V gene TRBV19; D not resolved. Trimming shortened V by 7 bases and J by 6 bases, and 13 bases separated the two germline ends. The CDR3 covers 13 residues. Germline V gives CDR1 LNHDA, CDR2 SQIVND (reference sequence). The CDR3 bases are TGTGCCAGTAAGAACCCGTCCATCAATGAGCAGTTCTTC. As protein: CASKNPSINEQFF.

The chain uses TRBV7-6 and TRBJ2-3, with 8 bases identical to TRBD2. The CDR3 consists of 16 residues. The trim removed 3 bases at V and 1 base at J, leaving 6 bases unmatched. Germline CDR1 and CDR2: SGHVS and FNYEAQ. The CDR3 loop reads CASSFSSGPGTDTQYF. CDR3 coding DNA: TGTGCCAGCAGCTTTTCTAGCGGGCCCGGCACAGATACGCAGTATTTT. Together with reference TRBV7-6 and TRBJ2-3, the CDR3 gives the full variable domain: GAGVSQSPRYKVTKRGQDVALRCDPISGHVSLYWYRQALGQGPEFLTYFNYEAQQDKSGLPNDRFSAERPEGSISTLTIQRTEQRDSAMYRCASSFSSGPGTDTQYFGPGTRLTVL.

J is TRBJ2-2 and V is TRBV28; D may match TRBD1 or TRBD2 (5 bases each). The CDR3 has 13 residues. V was clipped by 9 bases and J by 6 bases, with 14 bases between them. The germline V gene encodes CDR1 MDHEN and CDR2 SYDVKM. CDR3 protein: CASRWGFSGELFF. The CDR3 nucleotides are TGTGCCAGTCGGTGGGGGTTCTCCGGGGAGCTGTTTTTT.

The V call is TRBV7-9, the J call TRBJ1-1; D not certain. The germline gives CDR1 SEHNR, CDR2 FQNEAQ (reference sequence). The CDR3 runs 13 residues. Trimming took 2 bases from V and 7 from J, leaving 11 bases between them. The CDR3: CASSLSVTVEAFF. The CDR3 coding sequence is TGTGCCAGCAGCTTATCGGTTACAGTTGAAGCTTTCTTT.

V is TRBV7-3 and J is TRBJ1-6; D is perhaps TRBD1 (6 bases). Per germline, CDR1 SGHTA and CDR2 FQGTGA. The CDR3 covers 13 residues. Trimming took 2 bases from V and 10 from J, leaving 9 bases between them. CDR3 sequence reads: CASSLGGHSPLHF. The CDR3 bases are TGTGCCAGCAGCTTAGGGGGGCACTCACCCCTCCACTTT.

V is TRBV5-1 and J is TRBJ2-1; 13 bases map to TRBD2. The CDR3 contains 19 residues. The V segment lost 4 bases and the J segment 3 bases; nucleotides outside the gene matches: 13. The V gene's germline CDR1 is SGHRS and CDR2 YFSETQ. CDR3 sequence: CASSAQLAGGALYYNEQFF. DNA of the CDR3: TGCGCCAGCAGCGCCCAACTAGCGGGAGGGGCTTTATACTACAATGAGCAGTTCTTC.

V usage is TRBV6-5 and J usage is TRBJ1-2, with TRBD1 matching over 7 bases. CDR1 is MNHEY, CDR2 SVGAGI, per germline. This CDR3 comprises 14 residues. J lost 8 bases, V lost 1 base, and 7 bases had no gene match. The chain's CDR3 is CASSYFGTEWGYTF. CDR3 sequence (DNA): TGTGCCAGCAGTTACTTTGGGACAGAATGGGGCTACACCTTC.

This clone was seen a few times. The CDR3 DNA reads as TGCGCCAGCAGGGTGCCGTGGCAGGGCGCGGATGAGCAGTTCTTC. Translation: CASRVPWQGADEQFF. V usage is TRBV10-2 and J usage is TRBJ2-1, with a possible D match to TRBD1 (5 bases). The CDR3 is 15 residues long. The V end was cut by 6 bases, the J end by 8 bases, with 20 bases between. Germline values: CDR1 WSHSY, CDR2 SAAADI.